Presented here are 24 T cell receptor beta chains from one specimen sequenced in a study of cytomegalovirus exposure and HLA in healthy donors. Here immunoSEQ multiplex PCR was the method, and the copy in TCRdb shows in-frame clones only, minus some. The profile shows about 150,000 clones, 85% to 90% of them singletons. Sequencing was done on a sample of PBMCs. These receptors were obtained from a woman aged 18-29 years in good health and CMV-seropositive.

This clone turned up a few times. The J gene is TRBJ2-7, the V gene TRBV2, with D unresolved. The CDR3 extends over 12 amino acids. V gave up 5 bases and J gave up 7 bases, with 12 bases separating them. Germline CDR1 reads SNHLY; CDR2 reads FYNNEI. The CDR3 bases are TGTGCCAGCAGTTACCACCTTAGTGAGCAGTACTTC. Protein: CASSYHLSEQYF.

This chain links TRBV30 with TRBJ1-3; 9 bases map to TRBD1. Germline loops: CDR1 GTSNPN, CDR2 SVGIG (reference sequence). With 5 bases clipped from V and 0 bases from J, the junction kept 2 bases outside the gene matches. This CDR3 is 14 amino acids long. The CDR3 DNA follows: TGTGCCTGGGACAGGGGGTACTCTGGAAACACCATATATTTT. This translates into CAWDRGYSGNTIYF.

J is TRBJ1-4 and V is TRBV18, with D unclear. Germline CDR1 is KGHSH and CDR2 is LQKENI. V lost 3 bases and J 8 bases, leaving 10 bases between the germline ends. There are 13 residues in the CDR3. DNA of the CDR3: TGTGCCAGCTCACCCCCGACTGAGGAAAAACTGTTTTTT. Residues: CASSPPTEEKLFF.

The chain uses TRBV7-8 and TRBJ2-7; 10 bases match TRBD2. The CDR3 has 15 amino acids. Germline-derived CDR1 and CDR2 are SGHVS and FQNEAQ. Trimming removed 6 bases from V and 5 bases from J; junction bases left unmatched: 10. The CDR3 region has the DNA TGTGCCAGCAGATACTCCCCCGGGACTAGCGACGAGCAGTACTTC. It yields the protein CASRYSPGTSDEQYF.

The chain combines TRBV28 with TRBJ1-1, with D uncertain. From germline, CDR1 is MDHEN and CDR2 SYDVKM. CDR3 length: 12 residues. V shed 6 bases and J shed 6 bases, with 11 bases lying between them. DNA of the CDR3: TGTGCCAGCAGCCCCGGGATCTCTGAAGCTTTCTTT. Residues: CASSPGISEAFF.

This chain connects TRBV6-5 to TRBJ2-2; 8 nucleotides agree with TRBD1. This CDR3 comprises 13 residues. Germline CDR1 reads MNHEY; CDR2 reads SVGAGI. V was clipped by 8 bases and J by 4 bases; unmatched bases: 3. DNA of the CDR3: TGTGCCAGCGGCCAGGGGGCCACCGGGGAGCTGTTTTTT. Translated, it gives CASGQGATGELFF.

This clone was found a few times. The CDR3 DNA reads as TGTGCCAGCAGCGAAGGGGGATTCAATCAGCCCCAGCATTTT. Translating it yields CASSEGGFNQPQHF. The rearrangement joins TRBV11-2 to TRBJ1-5; the D gene is possibly TRBD1 (6 bases). This CDR3 has 14 residues. Germline CDR1 and CDR2: SGHAT and FQNNGV. The V end lost 5 bases, the J end lost 3 bases, and 11 bases lay between the germline ends.

V usage is TRBV9 and J usage is TRBJ2-1; 8 bases are shared with TRBD1. Germline values: CDR1 SGDLS, CDR2 YYNGEE. Trimming cost V 4 bases and J 12 bases; bases outside gene matches: 12. This CDR3 has 14 amino acids. The CDR3 region is CASSLGQVDYAQFF. For the CDR3, the DNA is TGTGCCAGCAGCTTGGGACAGGTCGATTATGCGCAGTTCTTC.

The J gene is TRBJ1-2, the V gene TRBV11-2; a possible D gene is TRBD1 (5 bases). The CDR3 covers 14 residues. The germline V gene encodes CDR1 SGHAT and CDR2 FQNNGV. V was clipped by 0 bases and J by 4 bases, with 9 bases between them. CDR3 sequence: CASSLDGGIYGYTF. The CDR3 DNA sequence: TGTGCCAGCAGCTTAGATGGGGGGATCTATGGCTACACCTTC. Combining the CDR3 with reference TRBV11-2 and TRBJ1-2 gives the whole variable domain EAGVAQSPRYKIIEKRQSVAFWCNPISGHATLYWYQQILGQGPKLLIQFQNNGVVDDSQLPKDRFSAERLKGVDSTLKIQPAKLEDSAVYLCASSLDGGIYGYTFGSGTRLTVV.

The gene calls are TRBV4-3 and TRBJ2-7; 10 nucleotides match TRBD2. The CDR3 runs 16 residues. CDR1 and CDR2 from the germline V gene are LGHNA and YSLEER. Losses at the gene ends were 0 bases for V and 4 bases for J; bases not matched to a gene: 6. DNA of the CDR3: TGCGCCAGCAGCCAAGATCGGCTAGCGGGAGTTTACGAGCAGTACTTC. Translation: CASSQDRLAGVYEQYF.

This chain links TRBV4-2 with TRBJ2-5; the match to TRBD2 covers 14 bases. Per the germline V gene, CDR1 is LGHNA and CDR2 is YNFKEQ. The CDR3 totals 17 residues. With 6 bases clipped from V and 4 bases from J, the junction kept 10 bases outside the gene matches. The CDR3 nucleotides are TGTGCCAGCAGACCGGGACTAGCGGGAGTTTCGGGAGAGACCCAGTACTTC. This sequence encodes CASRPGLAGVSGETQYF.

The chain carries TRBV7-8 and TRBJ2-1; D is possibly TRBD2 (6 bases). Germline V CDR1 and CDR2: SGHVS, FQNEAQ. The CDR3 is 16 residues long. Trimming cost V 1 base and J 2 bases, with 12 bases left between them. The CDR3 loop reads CASSLGELAPYNEQFF. CDR3 coding DNA: TGTGCCAGCAGCTTAGGGGAGCTAGCGCCCTACAATGAGCAGTTCTTC.

Here the CDR3 DNA reads TGTGCCAGCTCCTCTCGAGGGAGCACAGATACGCAGTATTTT. Translation: CASSSRGSTDTQYF. This chain links TRBV2 with TRBJ2-3, with a tentative D call TRBD2 (5 bases). Trimming removed 8 bases at V and 0 bases at J, with 12 bases between. Germline V CDR1 and CDR2: SNHLY, FYNNEI. This CDR3 comprises 14 residues. Looking up the rest from reference TRBV2 and TRBJ2-3 gives the full variable domain: EPEVTQTPSHQVTQMGQEVILRCVPISNHLYFYWYRQILGQKVEFLVSFYNNEISEKSEIFDDQFSVERPDGSNFTLKIRSTKLEDSAMYFCASSSRGSTDTQYFGPGTRLTVL.

This clone is a singleton in its sample. This chain joins TRBV10-2 and TRBJ2-3; 12 bases map to TRBD2. The CDR3 length is 15 residues. The V segment lost 6 bases and the J segment 0 bases; nucleotides outside the gene matches: 1. In germline, CDR1 is WSHSY, CDR2 SAAADI. This chain's CDR3 is CASRGTSGSTDTQYF. CDR3 bases: TGCGCCAGCAGGGGGACTAGCGGGAGCACAGATACGCAGTATTTT.

V and J are TRBV6-6 and TRBJ2-7; TRBD2 might be the D (7 bases). The CDR3 contains 12 residues. Per germline, CDR1 MNHNY and CDR2 SVGAGI (reference sequence). V dropped 11 bases and J dropped 3 bases, with 14 bases sitting between them. Written as DNA, the CDR3 is TGTGCCGGGGGGGGCTCCCACTACGAGCAGTACTTC. Protein product: CAGGGSHYEQYF.

The chain joins TRBV7-9 to TRBJ2-6; TRBD2 matches 7 bases. CDR1 and CDR2 (germline): SEHNR, FQNEAQ (reference sequence). The J segment lost 0 bases and the V segment lost 1 base, leaving 6 bases of the junction unmatched. The CDR3 covers 18 residues. This chain's CDR3 is CASSLDVGGSSGANVLTF. In DNA, the CDR3 is TGTGCCAGCAGCTTAGACGTGGGAGGGAGCTCTGGGGCCAACGTCCTGACTTTC.

The chain uses TRBV19 and TRBJ2-3; 7 bases align to TRBD2. Per the germline V gene, CDR1 is LNHDA and CDR2 is SQIVND (reference sequence). Germline trimming cut 5 bases from V and 5 bases from J; bases unmatched to any gene: 4. The CDR3 extends over 13 amino acids. As DNA, the CDR3 is TGTGCCAGTAGTCTCTGGGGGGGAGATACGCAGTATTTT. It codes for CASSLWGGDTQYF.

The table lists this clone with a count of one. This sequence joins TRBV7-2 and TRBJ2-2, with D unresolved. CDR1 is SGHTA and CDR2 is FQGNSA in the germline V gene. V lost 2 bases and J 6 bases, leaving 4 bases between the germline ends. The CDR3 covers 12 residues. In nucleotides, the CDR3 is TGTGCCAGCAGCTTATATCCCGGGGAGCTGTTTTTT. As protein: CASSLYPGELFF.

The V gene is TRBV28, the J gene TRBJ1-3; D unclear. The V gene lost 3 bases and the J gene lost 4 bases, with 7 bases spanning the gap. The length of the CDR3 is 13 residues. CDR1 is MDHEN and CDR2 is SYDVKM in the germline V gene. In nucleotides, the CDR3 is TGTGCCAGCAGTTTCGGGAACGGAAACACCATATATTTT. Its translation is CASSFGNGNTIYF.

The chain couples TRBV18 to TRBJ2-1; 9 bases line up with TRBD2. CDR1 and CDR2 from the germline V gene are KGHSH and LQKENI. CDR3 size: 14 residues. V dropped 6 bases and J dropped 7; count of bases not matched to a gene: 7. The CDR3 spells CASSRTSADNEQFF. The CDR3 region has the DNA TGTGCCAGCTCGCGGACTAGCGCCGATAATGAGCAGTTCTTC.

The chain combines TRBV9 with TRBJ2-1; no reliable D call. Germline V CDR1 and CDR2: SGDLS, YYNGEE. Deletions cut 0 bases from V and 0 bases from J, with 7 bases between. This CDR3 region has 15 residues. The CDR3 DNA reads TGTGCCAGCAGCGTAGGCGCGAGCTCCTACAATGAGCAGTTCTTC. Translation: CASSVGASSYNEQFF.

The rearrangement joins TRBV6-1 to TRBJ2-7; TRBD1 matches at 9 bases. The germline V gene has CDR1 MNHNS and CDR2 SASEGT. The CDR3 covers 15 residues. With 8 bases clipped from V and 0 bases from J, the junction kept 8 bases outside the gene matches. CDR3 region: CASLGTGTSSYEQYF. Here the CDR3 DNA reads TGTGCCAGCCTTGGGACAGGGACGAGCTCCTACGAGCAGTACTTC.

This clone was seen just once. J is TRBJ2-3 and V is TRBV5-6; D is possibly TRBD2 (5 bases). V lost 4 bases and J lost 8, with 11 bases in between. Germline-derived CDR1 and CDR2 are SGHDT and YYEEEE. The CDR3 spans 12 residues. Written as DNA, the CDR3 is TGTGCCAGCAGCCGAGGGTATGGTACGCAGTATTTT. Translation: CASSRGYGTQYF.

With regard to this clone: At one end, the junction sequence differs from germline, possibly due to a read error. The chain couples TRBV2 to TRBJ1-5; possible D gene TRBD1, 6 bases. Germline V gene lookup returns CDR1 SNHLY and CDR2 FYNNEI. This CDR3 is 14 amino acids long. As DNA, the CDR3 is TGTGCCAGCAAAAAGGGGGGGGGCAAACAGCCCCAGCATTTT. It yields the protein CASKKGGGKQPQHF.